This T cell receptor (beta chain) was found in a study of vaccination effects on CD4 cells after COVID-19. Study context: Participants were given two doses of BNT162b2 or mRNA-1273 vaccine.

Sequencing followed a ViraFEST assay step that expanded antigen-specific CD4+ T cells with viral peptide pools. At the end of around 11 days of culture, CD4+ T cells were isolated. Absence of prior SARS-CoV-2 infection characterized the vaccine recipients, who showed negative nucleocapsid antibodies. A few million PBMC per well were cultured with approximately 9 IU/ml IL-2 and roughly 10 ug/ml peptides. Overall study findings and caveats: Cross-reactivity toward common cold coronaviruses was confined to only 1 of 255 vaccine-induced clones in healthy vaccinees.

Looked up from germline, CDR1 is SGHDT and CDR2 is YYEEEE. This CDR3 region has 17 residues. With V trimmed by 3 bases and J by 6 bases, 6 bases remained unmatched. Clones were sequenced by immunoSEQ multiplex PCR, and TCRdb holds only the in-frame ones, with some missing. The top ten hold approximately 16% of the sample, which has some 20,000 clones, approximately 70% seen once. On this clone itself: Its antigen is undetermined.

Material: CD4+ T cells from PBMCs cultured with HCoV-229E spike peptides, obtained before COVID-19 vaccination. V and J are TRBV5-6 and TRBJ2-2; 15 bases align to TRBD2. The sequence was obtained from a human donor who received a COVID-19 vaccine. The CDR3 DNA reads TGTGCCAGCAGCTCACTAGGACTAGCGGGAGGGCCCGGGGAGCTGTTTTTT. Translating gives CASSSLGLAGGPGELFF.